The clone carrying this TCR beta chain was detected once. The CDR3 is 15 amino acids. V was trimmed by 1 base and J by 7 bases, leaving 11 bases between them. Looked up from germline, CDR1 is LGHDT and CDR2 is YNNKEL (reference sequence). This sample is part of a study of blood T cell repertoires in COVID-19. Across the study: T cells, B-cell-depleted T cells, or PBMCs supplied cDNA or gDNA.

The data were produced by immunoSEQ multiplex PCR, yet TCRdb's version contains in-frame clones alone and is incomplete. The repertoire holds fewer than 400,000 clones, with about 90% as singletons. Participants, about 18 to 89 years old, spanned some 23 US areas. Two negative PCRs, clearance, or symptom resolution characterized the recovered Cohort 3 donors. The receptor's source is a man aged 25-45 years who had recovered from COVID-19. The sample consisted of PBMCs or T cells enriched from blood (not recorded which). The V call is TRBV3-1 (or the pseudogene TRBV3-2), the J call TRBJ1-6; no clear D. This chain's CDR3 is CASSQVVRSNSPLHF. The CDR3 nucleotides read TGTGCCAGCAGCCAAGTCGTGAGAAGCAATTCACCCCTCCACTTT.